A single sample is the source of the 26 T cell receptor beta chains below, sequenced in a study of shared clonotypes between healthy human individuals. Repertoires were generated with immunoSEQ multiplex PCR, while TCRdb's copy carries only in-frame clones and drops some. The sample lists fewer than 2.5 million clones, more than 85% occurring once. Specimen: naive CD4+ T cells from PBMCs. Regarding subset: CD45RA+ positively selected. The receptors were sampled from a man younger than 35 in good health. Some clones in this sample may be carry-over from other donors' samples.

With regard to this clone: This sample also contains other DNA sequences that code for the same CDR3. The chain employs TRBV29-1 and TRBJ2-2; 10 bases fit TRBD1. CDR1 SQVTM and CDR2 ANQGSEA come from the germline V gene. This CDR3 contains 13 residues. Trimming cost V 6 bases and J 4 bases; bases outside gene matches: 2. The CDR3 coding sequence is TGCAGCGTAGGGACAGGGGTCACCGGGGAGCTGTTTTTT. It encodes CSVGTGVTGELFF.

The chain combines TRBV28 with TRBJ2-3; 9 positions match TRBD2. The germline CDR1 and CDR2 sequences are MDHEN and SYDVKM. After removal of 3 bases from V and 1 base from J, the junction contained 2 bases not matched to a gene. The CDR3 contains 15 residues. CDR3 sequence (DNA): TGTGCCAGCAGTTTCGCGGGGGGGGGCACAGATACGCAGTATTTT. It is translated as CASSFAGGGTDTQYF.

This CDR3 is CASSYSDSYSTDTQYF. DNA for the CDR3: TGTGCCAGCAGTTACTCAGACAGTTACAGCACAGATACGCAGTATTTT. V gene TRBV6-5 combines with J gene TRBJ2-3; a possible D gene is TRBD1 (5 bases). V lost 0 bases, J lost 0 bases, and 10 bases lay in between. There are 16 residues in the CDR3. CDR1 and CDR2 from the germline V gene are MNHEY and SVGAGI.

This chain links TRBV2 with TRBJ2-7; 13 positions match TRBD2. The V segment lost 6 bases and the J segment 4 bases; nucleotides outside the gene matches: 6. The CDR3 contains 15 residues. CDR1 is SNHLY and CDR2 is FYNNEI in the germline V gene. CDR3 nucleotide sequence: TGTGCCAGCAGCTCCGGACTAGCGGGAGAGTACGAGCAGTACTTC. It translates to CASSSGLAGEYEQYF.

The chain couples TRBV4-1 to TRBJ2-5; 9 bases map to TRBD1. V trimming: 4 bases; J trimming: 3 bases; junction bases outside the gene matches: 6. The CDR3 totals 15 residues. Germline V gene data show CDR1 as MGHRA and CDR2 as YSYEKL. The CDR3 reads CASSPYDRGEETQYF. CDR3 nucleotides: TGCGCCAGCAGCCCCTATGACAGGGGGGAAGAGACCCAGTACTTC.

The table lists this clone with a count of one. This chain links TRBV11-2 with TRBJ2-1; 7 bases are a match to TRBD2. Unmatched junction bases numbered 2, after V lost 3 bases and J lost 6 bases. There are 13 residues in the CDR3. Germline CDR1 SGHAT, CDR2 FQNNGV. This chain's CDR3 is CASSLGGGNEQFF. CDR3 in DNA: TGTGCCAGCAGCTTGGGCGGGGGCAATGAGCAGTTCTTC. Filled out from reference TRBV11-2 and TRBJ2-1, the complete variable domain reads EAGVAQSPRYKIIEKRQSVAFWCNPISGHATLYWYQQILGQGPKLLIQFQNNGVVDDSQLPKDRFSAERLKGVDSTLKIQPAKLEDSAVYLCASSLGGGNEQFFGPGTRLTVL.

This chain joins TRBV4-3 and TRBJ1-1; no clear D. This CDR3 has 15 amino acids. Deletions cut 6 bases from V and 1 base from J, with 15 bases between. CDR1 LGHNA and CDR2 YSLEER come from the germline V gene. CDR3 sequence: CASSFEAQWNTEAFF. The CDR3 nucleotides read TGCGCCAGCAGTTTTGAGGCACAGTGGAACACTGAAGCTTTCTTT.

V usage is TRBV19 and J usage is TRBJ2-2, with TRBD2 as a possible D gene (6 bases). The germline V and J ends were trimmed by 6 bases and 3 bases, with 8 bases remaining between them. Germline V CDR1 and CDR2: LNHDA, SQIVND (reference sequence). The CDR3 runs to 13 residues. DNA of the CDR3: TGTGCCAGTAGGCGACTAGACACCGGGGAGCTGTTTTTT. Protein product: CASRRLDTGELFF.

Regarding this clone: In the same sample, other DNA sequences code for this CDR3. CDR3 nucleotides: TGTGCCAGCAGTCGTGCAGGGGGCACCGGGGAGCTGTTTTTT. Translated, it gives CASSRAGGTGELFF. The genes are TRBV27 and TRBJ2-2; TRBD1 matches at 7 bases. The germline CDR1 and CDR2 sequences are MNHEY and SMNVEV (reference sequence). The J segment lost 4 bases and the V segment lost 5 bases, leaving 4 bases of the junction unmatched. The CDR3 has 14 residues.

V usage is TRBV18 and J usage is TRBJ2-7; no reliable D call. Germline lookup yields CDR1 KGHSH and CDR2 LQKENI. CDR3 length: 14 residues. Trimming took 5 bases from V and 2 from J, leaving 13 bases between them. The CDR3 coding sequence is TGTGCCAGCTCAACCGCGCATATGACCTACGAGCAGTACTTC. Its protein product is CASSTAHMTYEQYF. Based on the CDR3 plus reference TRBV18 and TRBJ2-7, the full variable domain is NAGVMQNPRHLVRRRGQEARLRCSPMKGHSHVYWYRQLPEEGLKFMVYLQKENIIDESGMPKERFSAEFPKEGPSILRIQQVVRGDSAAYFCASSTAHMTYEQYFGPGTRLTVT.

CDR3 sequence: CASSRDYHYEQYF. CDR3 bases: TGTGCCAGCAGCCGGGACTACCACTACGAGCAGTACTTC. The rearrangement joins TRBV11-2 to TRBJ2-5; TRBD2 matches 7 bases. Gene TRBJ2-7 matches the end of the DNA better, so the J call may be wrong. The CDR3 covers 13 residues. Germline values: CDR1 SGHAT, CDR2 FQNNGV.

The CDR3, as DNA: TGTGCCAGCAGTGGGGGATGGGGGGTGAGTGGCTACACCTTC. Translation gives CASSGGWGVSGYTF. This chain joins TRBV6-1 and TRBJ1-2; D might be TRBD1 (5 bases). Germline CDR1 and CDR2: MNHNS and SASEGT. The CDR3 sequence is 14 residues long. Trimming shortened V by 4 bases and J by 7 bases, and 16 bases separated the two germline ends.

The chain carries TRBV6-1 and TRBJ1-2; no reliable D call. The germline gives CDR1 MNHNS, CDR2 SASEGT. This CDR3 region has 14 residues. Trimming left V 1 base short and J 8 bases short, with 14 bases between. CDR3 amino acids: CASSEVTEGGGYTF. The DNA for the CDR3 is TGTGCCAGCAGTGAAGTGACGGAGGGAGGGGGCTACACCTTC.

The chain is built from TRBV6-5 and TRBJ1-6; 8 nucleotides match TRBD1. Germline values: CDR1 MNHEY, CDR2 SVGAGI. This CDR3 spans 15 amino acids. V lost 6 bases to trimming and J lost 9 bases; unmatched junction nucleotides: 10. The CDR3 sequence: CASRPTQGAFSPLHF. For the CDR3, the DNA is TGTGCCAGCAGACCCACCCAGGGGGCCTTTTCACCCCTCCACTTT.

This chain uses TRBV4-3 with TRBJ2-1; 7 positions agree with TRBD1. Germline V gene lookup returns CDR1 LGHNA and CDR2 YSLEER. V was pared by 2 bases and J by 1 base, with 5 bases of the junction left unmatched. The CDR3 spans 16 residues. The CDR3 protein is CASSQNAGGSYNEQFF. CDR3 nucleotide sequence: TGCGCCAGCAGCCAAAACGCAGGGGGATCCTACAATGAGCAGTTCTTC.

V gene TRBV18 combines with J gene TRBJ1-5, with TRBD1 matching over 7 bases. The CDR3 has 17 residues. The J segment lost 2 bases and the V segment lost 2 bases, leaving 9 bases of the junction unmatched. CDR1 is KGHSH and CDR2 is LQKENI in the germline V gene. CDR3 nucleotides: TGTGCCAGCTCACCAGCCGAGGGGGCGAGGGGCAATCAGCCCCAGCATTTT. Its translation: CASSPAEGARGNQPQHF.

The J gene is TRBJ2-6, the V gene TRBV7-3; D unresolved. The V end was cut by 8 bases, the J end by 0 bases, with 5 bases between. CDR1 SGHTA and CDR2 FQGTGA come from the germline V gene. The CDR3 runs 13 residues. CDR3 in DNA: TGTGCCAGCCGAAACTCTGGGGCCAACGTCCTGACTTTC. Translating gives CASRNSGANVLTF.

This chain connects TRBV28 to TRBJ2-7; D is ambiguous. Germline CDR1 reads MDHEN; CDR2 reads SYDVKM. Trimming took 1 base from V and 1 from J, leaving 11 bases between them. This CDR3 comprises 15 residues. CDR3 residues: CASSLSAAGSYEQYF. The CDR3 DNA is TGTGCCAGCAGTTTATCTGCCGCTGGGTCCTACGAGCAGTACTTC. Full variable domain (rest looked up from reference TRBV28 and TRBJ2-7): DVKVTQSSRYLVKRTGEKVFLECVQDMDHENMFWYRQDPGLGLRLIYFSYDVKMKEKGDIPEGYSVSREKKERFSLILESASTNQTSMYLCASSLSAAGSYEQYFGPGTRLTVT.

In its sample, this clone was seen a few times. CDR3 residues: CASSQQGAGSEAFF. The CDR3 region has the DNA TGCGCCAGCAGCCAACAGGGTGCCGGCTCTGAAGCTTTCTTT. The rearrangement joins TRBV4-3 to TRBJ1-1; perhaps TRBD1 as D (5 bases). Germline V lookup: CDR1 LGHNA, CDR2 YSLEER. V lost 2 bases to trimming and J lost 6 bases, with 13 bases between them. The CDR3 runs 14 residues.

For the CDR3, the DNA is TGTGCCAGCAGTTCCCGGCAGGGGAGAACTGAAGCTTTCTTT. Translation: CASSSRQGRTEAFF. The chain joins TRBV7-2 to TRBJ1-1, with D possibly being TRBD1 (6 bases). This CDR3 is 14 amino acids long. Germline V lookup: CDR1 SGHTA, CDR2 FQGNSA. Trimming took 6 bases from V and 5 from J, leaving 16 bases between them. The full variable domain, in which reference TRBV7-2 and TRBJ1-1 provide the parts outside the CDR3, is GAGVSQSPSNKVTEKGKDVELRCDPISGHTALYWYRQSLGQGLEFLIYFQGNSAPDKSGLPSDRFSAERTGGSVSTLTIQRTQQEDSAVYLCASSSRQGRTEAFFGQGTRLTVV.

This chain uses TRBV28 with TRBJ2-7, with 7 bases fitting TRBD2. V lost 6 bases to trimming and J lost 4 bases; unmatched junction nucleotides: 12. CDR3 size: 15 residues. Germline V gives CDR1 MDHEN, CDR2 SYDVKM. CDR3 amino acids: CASSPGSSGLYEQYF. The CDR3 nucleotides are TGTGCCAGCAGCCCGGGGTCTAGCGGCTTATACGAGCAGTACTTC.

The chain employs TRBV27 and TRBJ2-3; the D call may be TRBD1 or TRBD2 (6 bases each). The germline V gene encodes CDR1 MNHEY and CDR2 SMNVEV (reference sequence). V lost 2 bases and J 9 bases, leaving 18 bases between the germline ends. This CDR3 spans 15 amino acids. CDR3 coding DNA: TGTGCCAGCAGTTTAGGCCGGATCCAGGGGAGGACGCAGTATTTT. It specifies CASSLGRIQGRTQYF.

The V call is TRBV7-9, the J call TRBJ1-1; tentative D call: TRBD1 (5 bases). This CDR3 region has 12 residues. Trimming removed 1 base from V and 10 bases from J, with 10 bases in between. Germline loops: CDR1 SEHNR, CDR2 FQNEAQ (reference sequence). The CDR3 bases are TGTGCCAGCAGCTTAGAAAGGGGTGCAGCTTTCTTT. This codes for CASSLERGAAFF.

In this sample, this clone turned up once. This chain joins TRBV2 and TRBJ2-2; tentative D call: TRBD2 (6 bases). CDR3 length: 14 amino acids. Looked up from germline, CDR1 is SNHLY and CDR2 is FYNNEI. The V and J ends lost 6 bases and 5 bases respectively, with 13 bases between them. The CDR3 loop reads CASSGLKGTGELFF. The CDR3 DNA reads as TGTGCCAGCAGCGGACTAAAGGGGACCGGGGAGCTGTTTTTT. The whole variable domain, filled in from reference TRBV2 and TRBJ2-2, reads EPEVTQTPSHQVTQMGQEVILRCVPISNHLYFYWYRQILGQKVEFLVSFYNNEISEKSEIFDDQFSVERPDGSNFTLKIRSTKLEDSAMYFCASSGLKGTGELFFGEGSRLTVL.

Here the CDR3 DNA reads TGTGCCAGCAGTTACTACAGGGGGCAGGCTAATGAAAAACTGTTTTTT. Its translation is CASSYYRGQANEKLFF. The J gene is TRBJ1-4, the V gene TRBV6-5; TRBD1 aligns across 9 bases. CDR1 MNHEY and CDR2 SVGAGI come from the germline V gene. J lost 3 bases, V lost 1 base, and 3 bases had no gene match. This CDR3 contains 16 residues.

On this clone: Other DNA sequences in the same sample also yield this CDR3. The rearrangement joins TRBV6-1 to TRBJ1-1; D not certain. Trimming took 3 bases from V and 5 from J, leaving 4 bases between them. There are 11 residues in the CDR3. CDR1 is MNHNS, CDR2 SASEGT, per germline. CDR3 nucleotides: TGTGCCAGCAGTGAGGGGACTGAAGCTTTCTTT. It specifies CASSEGTEAFF.